One sample yielded the 10 T cell receptor beta chains listed below, sequenced in a study of regulatory T cells in long-lasting Graves disease. The time point here: newly diagnosed GD, antithyroid drugs for less than 3 months. Extracted PBMC RNA gave rise to the TCR library. Arm-PCR with iRepertoire HTBI primers amplified the CDR3 regions for these TCR beta libraries. TCRdb processed the multiplex PCR reads anew with MiXCR; each CDR3 protein has one entry. The sample includes 500,000 or so distinct CDR3 sequences, 15% to 20% seen only once; the top ten take more than 20%. The data also belong to a second study, concerning T cells in Graves' hyperthyroidism and ophthalmopathy.

The material was peripheral blood mononuclear cells (PBMCs), obtained at new diagnosis, from a patient treated with antithyroid drugs. These receptors came from a woman aged 35 to 59 with Graves disease.

The chain employs TRBV14 and TRBJ1-1, with D possibly being TRBD1 (6 bases). Trimming removed 1 base from V and 0 bases from J, with 9 bases in between. This CDR3 has 15 amino acids. CDR1 SGHDN and CDR2 FVKESK come from the germline V gene. CDR3 protein: CASSQVGQMNTEAFF. Here the CDR3 DNA reads TGTGCCAGCAGCCAAGTCGGACAGATGAACACTGAAGCTTTCTTT.

This chain connects TRBV28 to TRBJ2-7; 9 bases align to TRBD2. V trimming: 6 bases; J trimming: 6 bases; junction bases outside the gene matches: 12. CDR1 is MDHEN and CDR2 is SYDVKM in the germline V gene. The CDR3 is 15 residues long. The CDR3 sequence: CASRRGGSGTPEQYF. The CDR3 nucleotides are TGTGCCAGCAGGCGGGGGGGTAGCGGGACACCCGAGCAGTACTTC.

Ten or more counts support this clonotype. The gene calls are TRBV12-3 or TRBV12-4 and TRBJ1-5; no reliable D call. CDR3 length equals 15 residues. Trimming took 3 bases from V and 3 from J, leaving 12 bases between them. This chain's CDR3 is CASSLAVGDNQPQHF. The CDR3 region has the DNA TGTGCCAGCAGTTTGGCGGTGGGCGACAATCAGCCCCAGCATTTT.

This clonotype was seen a few times. The rearrangement links TRBV5-1 to TRBJ2-1; maybe TRBD1 (5 bases). The germline gives CDR1 SGHRS, CDR2 YFSETQ. The CDR3 is 16 amino acids. V was shortened by 0 bases and J by 6 bases, with 16 bases between the two germline ends. The DNA of the CDR3 is TGCGCCAGCAGCTTGGGAACAGGCTTAATACTCAATGAGCAGTTCTTC. Protein sequence: CASSLGTGLILNEQFF.

Worth noting for this clonotype: One end of the junction fails to match germline, which may point to a read error. V gene TRBV4-1 combines with J gene TRBJ2-3; perhaps D is TRBD1 or TRBD2 (6 bases each). The CDR3 sequence is 16 residues long. CDR1 is MGHRA and CDR2 is YSYEKL in the germline V gene. CDR3 DNA sequence: TGCGCCAGCAGCCGAAGGGGGGCCTCTCGCACAGATACGCAGTGTTTT. Translating gives CASSRRGASRTDTQCF.

This clonotype was seen at least ten times. This rearrangement joins TRBV20-1 to TRBJ1-2; D not resolved. Germline V gives CDR1 DFQATT, CDR2 SNEGSKA (reference sequence). The V gene lost 0 bases and the J gene lost 5 bases, with 13 bases spanning the gap. The CDR3 covers 14 residues. The CDR3 nucleotides read TGCAGTGCTAGAGAAGAGGGTCAGATGTATGGCTACACCTTC. Protein: CSAREEGQMYGYTF.

V is TRBV6-1 and J is TRBJ2-5; D is undetermined. CDR1 MNHNS and CDR2 SASEGT come from the germline V gene. This CDR3 region has 15 residues. Between the trimmed V and J ends, which lost 7 bases and 4 bases, there was a span of 19 bases. The CDR3 DNA reads TGTGCCAGCAATCCGTACAAACCCCCCGTAGAGACCCAGTACTTC. The encoded protein is CASNPYKPPVETQYF.

This clonotype was observed at least ten times. The genes are TRBV5-5 and TRBJ2-3; TRBD1 agrees at 7 bases. CDR3 size: 16 residues. V lost 4 bases and J lost 7; bases outside the gene matches: 15. The germline CDR1 and CDR2 sequences are SGHKS and YYEKEE (reference sequence). This CDR3 is CASSPSPARQGNTQYF. CDR3 sequence (DNA): TGTGCCAGCAGCCCTTCCCCCGCGAGACAGGGAAATACGCAGTATTTT.

Ten or more counts support this clonotype. The chain uses TRBV7-8 and TRBJ1-2, with 8 nucleotides matching TRBD1. Germline CDR1 and CDR2: SGHVS and FQNEAQ. The junction had 8 bases not matched to a gene; V was cut back by 5 bases and J by 6 bases. The CDR3 has 14 amino acids. CDR3 coding DNA: TGTGCCAGCAGCAACGGACAGGGAGTAGATGGCTACACCTTC. It encodes CASSNGQGVDGYTF.

This clonotype occurred many times. The gene calls are TRBV12-3 or TRBV12-4 and TRBJ1-2; 9 bases are a match to TRBD1. J lost 3 bases, V lost 5 bases, and 1 base had no gene match. This CDR3 has 13 amino acids. In nucleotides, the CDR3 is TGTGCCAGCAGTGGGGACAGGGACTATGGCTACACCTTC. Protein: CASSGDRDYGYTF.